This entry lists 3 T cell receptor beta chains sequenced from one sample in a study of blood T cells in healthy people across ages. The use of a sample-barcoded 5' primer and a J-beta primer mix characterized a second PCR of roughly 7 to 11 cycles. TCRdb processed the 5' RACE reads anew with MiXCR; each CDR3 protein has one entry. The sample has roughly 1.7 million distinct CDR3 sequences; roughly 32% are singletons. The sequencing input was blood. The receptors derive from a woman aged 30 to 39 in good health.

V usage is TRBV28 and J usage is TRBJ2-7; the D gene is possibly TRBD2 (5 bases). Germline loops: CDR1 MDHEN, CDR2 SYDVKM. V was clipped by 6 bases and J by 5 bases, with 17 bases between them. The CDR3 runs to 14 residues. The CDR3 here is CASSSSEGLDEQYF. The CDR3 DNA reads as TGTGCCAGCAGCTCGTCTGAGGGTCTGGACGAGCAGTACTTC. Together with reference TRBV28 and TRBJ2-7, the CDR3 gives the full variable domain: DVKVTQSSRYLVKRTGEKVFLECVQDMDHENMFWYRQDPGLGLRLIYFSYDVKMKEKGDIPEGYSVSREKKERFSLILESASTNQTSMYLCASSSSEGLDEQYFGPGTRLTVT.

With respect to this clonotype: Since a much larger clone is just one base distant, this may be a read error. The chain links TRBV25-1 to TRBJ2-1; 9 bases are shared with TRBD1. The length of the CDR3 is 13 residues. Germline V lookup: CDR1 MGHDK, CDR2 SYGVNS. J gave up 10 bases and V 8 bases, and 9 bases lay outside the gene matches. CDR3: CASRDRETYEQFF. CDR3 DNA: TGTGCCAGCCGGGACAGGGAAACCTACGAGCAGTTCTTC.

This clonotype was seen more than once but under ten times. The chain has TRBV5-1 and TRBJ2-5, with TRBD2 as a possible D gene (5 bases). V shed 3 bases and J shed 3 bases, with 12 bases lying between them. This CDR3 has 14 amino acids. Germline loops: CDR1 SGHRS, CDR2 YFSETQ. CDR3 residues: CASSYPGMEETQYF. The CDR3 nucleotides read TGCGCCAGCAGCTACCCCGGGATGGAAGAGACCCAGTACTTC.